This T cell receptor (beta chain) was recovered during a study of beta chain features in type 1 diabetes. Study-wide results and caveats: Naive, central memory and regulatory TCRB repertoires appeared more similar among patients than healthy donors.

With regard to this clone: Its antigen is not identified. The same CDR3 arises from other DNA sequences in this sample as well.

Expressed TCRB transcripts were sequenced because the isolated RNA had all been reverse transcribed beforehand. Repertoires were generated with immunoSEQ multiplex PCR, while TCRdb's copy carries only in-frame clones and drops some. The table shows 200,000 to 250,000 clones, with around 68% occurring only once. Sequencing was performed on naive CD4+ T cells from blood. The sequence derives from a man aged 25-40 years in good health.

The DNA of the CDR3 is TGTGCCTGGAGTACCGGCACCGGGGAGCTGTTTTTT. This gives the protein CAWSTGTGELFF. This chain joins TRBV30 and TRBJ2-2, with unresolved D. V was clipped by 2 bases and J by 4 bases, with 5 bases between them. Germline assignment: CDR1 GTSNPN and CDR2 SVGIG (reference sequence). The CDR3 contains 12 residues.